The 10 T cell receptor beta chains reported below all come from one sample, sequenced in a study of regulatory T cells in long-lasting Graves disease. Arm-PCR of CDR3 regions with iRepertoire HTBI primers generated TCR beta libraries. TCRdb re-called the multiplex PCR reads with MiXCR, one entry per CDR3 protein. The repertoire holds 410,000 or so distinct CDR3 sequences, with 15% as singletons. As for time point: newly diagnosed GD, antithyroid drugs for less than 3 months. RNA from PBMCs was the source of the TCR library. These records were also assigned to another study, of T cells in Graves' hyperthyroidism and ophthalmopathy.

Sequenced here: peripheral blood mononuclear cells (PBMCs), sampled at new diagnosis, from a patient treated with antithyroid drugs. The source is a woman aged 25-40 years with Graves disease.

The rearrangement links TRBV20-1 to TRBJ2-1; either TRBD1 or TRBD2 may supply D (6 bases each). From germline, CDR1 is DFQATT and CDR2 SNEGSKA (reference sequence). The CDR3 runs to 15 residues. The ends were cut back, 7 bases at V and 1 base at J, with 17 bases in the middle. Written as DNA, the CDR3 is TGCAGTGTTGGGGGGCGGGATATTTCCTACAATGAGCAGTTCTTC. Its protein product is CSVGGRDISYNEQFF.

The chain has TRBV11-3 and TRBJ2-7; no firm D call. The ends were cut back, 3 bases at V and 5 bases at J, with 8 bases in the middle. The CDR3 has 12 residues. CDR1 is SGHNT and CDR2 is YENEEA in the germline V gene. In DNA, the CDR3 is TGTGCCAGCAGCTTCCCTCAAGACGAGCAGTACTTC. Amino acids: CASSFPQDEQYF.

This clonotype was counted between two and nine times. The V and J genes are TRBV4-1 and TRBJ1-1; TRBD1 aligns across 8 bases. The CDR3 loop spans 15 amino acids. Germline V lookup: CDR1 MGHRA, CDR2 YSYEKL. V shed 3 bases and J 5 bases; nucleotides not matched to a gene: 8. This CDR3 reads CASSQIQGGMTEAFF. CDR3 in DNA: TGCGCCAGCAGCCAGATACAGGGGGGGATGACTGAAGCTTTCTTT.

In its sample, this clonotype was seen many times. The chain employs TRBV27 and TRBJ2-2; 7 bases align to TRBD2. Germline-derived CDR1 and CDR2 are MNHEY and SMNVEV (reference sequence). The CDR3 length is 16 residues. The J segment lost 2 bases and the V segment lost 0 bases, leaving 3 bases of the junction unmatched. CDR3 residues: CASSLSPGLNTGELFF. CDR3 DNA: TGTGCCAGCAGTTTATCACCGGGACTAAACACCGGGGAGCTGTTTTTT.

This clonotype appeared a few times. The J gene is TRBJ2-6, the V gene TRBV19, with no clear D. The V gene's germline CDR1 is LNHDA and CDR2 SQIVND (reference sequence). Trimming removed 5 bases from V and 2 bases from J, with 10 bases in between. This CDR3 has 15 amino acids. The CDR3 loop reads CASSSGSPGANVLTF. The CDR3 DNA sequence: TGTGCCAGTAGTTCCGGGTCCCCTGGGGCCAACGTCCTGACTTTC.

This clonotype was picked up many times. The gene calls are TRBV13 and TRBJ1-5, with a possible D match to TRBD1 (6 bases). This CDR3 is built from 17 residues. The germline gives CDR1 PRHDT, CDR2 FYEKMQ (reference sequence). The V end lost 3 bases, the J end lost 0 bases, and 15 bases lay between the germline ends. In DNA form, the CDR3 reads TGTGCCAGCAGCTTCGCGGGGGGGGGCTATAGCAATCAGCCCCAGCATTTT. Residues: CASSFAGGGYSNQPQHF. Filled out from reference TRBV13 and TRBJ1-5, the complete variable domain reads AAGVIQSPRHLIKEKRETATLKCYPIPRHDTVYWYQQGPGQDPQFLISFYEKMQSDKGSIPDRFSAQQFSDYHSELNMSSLELGDSALYFCASSFAGGGYSNQPQHFGDGTRLSIL.

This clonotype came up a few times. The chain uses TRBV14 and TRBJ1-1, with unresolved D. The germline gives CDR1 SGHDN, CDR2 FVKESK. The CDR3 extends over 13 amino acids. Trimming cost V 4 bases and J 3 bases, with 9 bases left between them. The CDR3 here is CASSRNQHTEAFF. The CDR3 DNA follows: TGTGCCAGCAGCCGAAATCAGCACACTGAAGCTTTCTTT.

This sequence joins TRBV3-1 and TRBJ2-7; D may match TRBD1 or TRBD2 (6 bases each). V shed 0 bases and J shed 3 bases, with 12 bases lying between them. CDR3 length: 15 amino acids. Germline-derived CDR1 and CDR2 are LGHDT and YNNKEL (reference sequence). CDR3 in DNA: TGTGCCAGCAGCCAAGACGTCGGGGGCTTCTACGAGCAGTACTTC. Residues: CASSQDVGGFYEQYF.

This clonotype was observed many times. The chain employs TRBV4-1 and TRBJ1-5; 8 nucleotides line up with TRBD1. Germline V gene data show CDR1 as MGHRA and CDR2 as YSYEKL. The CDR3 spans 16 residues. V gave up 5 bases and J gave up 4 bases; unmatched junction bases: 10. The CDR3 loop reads CASSETDRGSNQPQHF. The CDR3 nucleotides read TGCGCCAGCAGCGAGACTGACAGGGGTTCAAATCAGCCCCAGCATTTT.

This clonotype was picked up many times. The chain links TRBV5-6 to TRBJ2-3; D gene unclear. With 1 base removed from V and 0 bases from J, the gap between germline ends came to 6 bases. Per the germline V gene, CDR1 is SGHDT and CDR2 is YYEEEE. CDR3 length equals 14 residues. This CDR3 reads CASSLSASTDTQYF. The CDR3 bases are TGTGCCAGCAGCTTGAGCGCCAGCACAGATACGCAGTATTTT.